This entry lists 14 T cell receptor beta chains sequenced from one sample in a study of T cells after yellow fever vaccination. TCRdb ran MiXCR on the 5' RACE reads and lists one entry per CDR3 protein. The profile shows approximately 61,000 distinct CDR3 sequences, approximately 7% of them singletons. The material was CD8+ T cells sorted from PBMCs, obtained on the day of the first yellow fever vaccination. The receptor set was obtained from a man aged 18-30 years who received the YFV17D yellow fever vaccine.

The sample holds many counts of this clonotype. V usage is TRBV10-3 and J usage is TRBJ2-2, with D tentatively TRBD2 (6 bases). Germline CDR1 is ENHRY and CDR2 is SYGVKD. The V end lost 3 bases, the J end lost 3 bases, and 20 bases lay between the germline ends. CDR3 length: 18 residues. CDR3 sequence (DNA): TGTGCCATCAGTGACGATGGTACCCAGGACTATGACACCGGGGAGCTGTTTTTT. The encoded protein is CAISDDGTQDYDTGELFF.

This clonotype was found a few times. The chain is built from TRBV6-5 and TRBJ2-2; tentatively, D is TRBD2 (6 bases). Per germline, CDR1 MNHEY and CDR2 SVGAGI. CDR3 length: 14 amino acids. V gave up 4 bases and J gave up 13 bases, with 19 bases separating them. Here the CDR3 DNA reads TGTGCCAGCAGTTTACTTAACGGGGGTAGTTTGCTGTTTTTT. It specifies CASSLLNGGSLLFF.

In its sample, this clonotype was seen a few times. Here the CDR3 reads CASGYGGFYEQYV. The CDR3 DNA reads as TGTGCCAGCGGATACGGGGGGTTCTACGAGCAGTACGTC. The chain uses TRBV7-2 and TRBJ2-7; 7 bases line up with TRBD2. The CDR3 loop spans 13 amino acids. Per the germline V gene, CDR1 is SGHTA and CDR2 is FQGNSA. J was trimmed by 3 bases and V by 8 bases; bases with no gene match: 7.

This clonotype was recorded at least ten times. The chain has TRBV7-9 and TRBJ2-1, with TRBD2 matching over 10 bases. The CDR3 totals 14 residues. Germline values: CDR1 SEHNR, CDR2 FQNEAQ (reference sequence). J was trimmed by 6 bases and V by 11 bases; bases with no gene match: 10. CDR3 amino acids: CAGNLAGAVNEQFF. The CDR3 DNA is TGTGCCGGCAACCTAGCGGGGGCTGTCAATGAGCAGTTCTTC.

This clonotype turned up a few times. This sequence joins TRBV28 and TRBJ1-1, with a weak D call TRBD1 (6 bases). The CDR3 contains 13 residues. CDR1 MDHEN and CDR2 SYDVKM come from the germline V gene. Trimming removed 3 bases at V and 5 bases at J, with 10 bases between. CDR3 protein: CASSFGGGTEAFF. In DNA, the CDR3 is TGTGCCAGCAGTTTTGGAGGGGGGACTGAAGCTTTCTTT.

This clonotype was counted only a few times. The chain links TRBV12-3 or TRBV12-4 to TRBJ2-7; D ambiguous. Trimming cost V 3 bases and J 3 bases, with 9 bases left between them. The CDR3 consists of 13 residues. For the CDR3, the DNA is TGTGCCAGCAGTTTTGCAACTGGCTACGAGCAGTACTTC. Translated, it gives CASSFATGYEQYF.

This clonotype was counted ten times or more. This chain links TRBV12-3 or TRBV12-4 with TRBJ2-3; D gene uncertain. The CDR3 is made up of 15 amino acids. Trimming shortened V by 3 bases and J by 4 bases, and 14 bases separated the two germline ends. CDR3 loop: CASSFSLTGADTQYF. Written as DNA, the CDR3 is TGTGCCAGCAGTTTCTCACTGACTGGTGCAGATACGCAGTATTTT.

This clonotype was detected many times. The rearrangement joins TRBV5-4 to TRBJ1-1; D is ambiguous. The germline V and J ends were trimmed by 5 bases and 6 bases, with 11 bases remaining between them. CDR3 length: 12 amino acids. From germline, CDR1 is SGHNT and CDR2 YYREEE (reference sequence). The CDR3, as DNA: TGTGCCAGCAGGGCTGAGACCTCTGAAGCTTTCTTT. This gives the protein CASRAETSEAFF.

This rearrangement joins TRBV4-2 to TRBJ1-5; the D is unclear. V dropped 0 bases and J dropped 7 bases, with 13 bases sitting between them. Germline values: CDR1 LGHNA, CDR2 YNFKEQ. The CDR3 extends over 15 amino acids. For the CDR3, the DNA is TGTGCCAGCAGCCAAGAAGGGCAGACCAACCAGCCCCAGCATTTT. Amino acids: CASSQEGQTNQPQHF.

This clonotype was recorded at least ten times. The genes are TRBV7-9 and TRBJ1-1, with a weak D call TRBD1 (6 bases). This CDR3 has 14 amino acids. The V and J ends lost 7 bases and 0 bases respectively, with 12 bases between them. The germline V gene has CDR1 SEHNR and CDR2 FQNEAQ (reference sequence). CDR3 protein: CASTLRGMNTEAFF. The CDR3, as DNA: TGTGCCAGCACTCTGAGGGGGATGAACACTGAAGCTTTCTTT.

This clonotype was seen repeatedly, ten times or more. The chain is built from TRBV5-1 and TRBJ2-5; possible D gene TRBD2, 5 bases. Per the germline V gene, CDR1 is SGHRS and CDR2 is YFSETQ. Trimming shortened V by 1 base and J by 5 bases, and 9 bases separated the two germline ends. The CDR3 sequence is 13 residues long. The CDR3 region has the DNA TGCGCCAGCAGCTTGATTGGCGGGGAGACCCAGTACTTC. This sequence encodes CASSLIGGETQYF.

The chain recombines TRBV9 with TRBJ2-2; TRBD1 or TRBD2 may be the D gene (6 bases each). Deletions cut 4 bases from V and 9 bases from J, with 16 bases between. The CDR3 is 14 residues long. Germline V gene data show CDR1 as SGDLS and CDR2 as YYNGEE. The DNA of the CDR3 is TGTGCCAGCAGCCCCCCCAAGGGGGGCCGGGAGCTGTTTTTT. Residues: CASSPPKGGRELFF.

This chain uses TRBV4-2 with TRBJ2-1; perhaps D is TRBD1 or TRBD2 (5 bases each). Looked up from germline, CDR1 is LGHNA and CDR2 is YNFKEQ. This CDR3 region has 15 residues. V dropped 4 bases and J dropped 4 bases, with 14 bases sitting between them. This chain's CDR3 is CASSPGAGLYNEQFF. Here the CDR3 DNA reads TGTGCCAGCAGCCCTGGGGCGGGTCTTTACAATGAGCAGTTCTTC.

The V gene is TRBV3-1, the J gene TRBJ2-7; D perhaps matches TRBD1 (5 bases). Trimming pared 6 bases from V and 2 bases from J, leaving 11 bases between. This CDR3 is 13 amino acids long. Germline CDR1 and CDR2: LGHDT and YNNKEL (reference sequence). This CDR3 is CASRPRATYEQYV. CDR3 DNA sequence: TGTGCCAGCAGACCCAGGGCTACCTACGAGCAGTACGTC.